The 20 T cell receptor beta chains listed next were all sequenced from one sample in a study of T cells in Graves' hyperthyroidism and ophthalmopathy. Template material for amplifying TCR beta CDR3 regions consisted of RNA transcripts. HTBI primers drove first-round RT-PCR of the TCR CDR3. TCRdb re-analysed the multiplex PCR reads in MiXCR, keeping a single row per CDR3 protein. This table holds 500,000 to 650,000 distinct CDR3 sequences, 13% to 15% found once. The sequenced sample was blood. These receptors all stem from a woman between 35 and 50 years old with Graves' hyperthyroidism.

This chain links TRBV20-1 with TRBJ2-2; no definite D call. Per germline, CDR1 DFQATT and CDR2 SNEGSKA (reference sequence). The CDR3 has 15 residues. The V and J ends lost 0 bases and 4 bases respectively, with 12 bases between them. Written as DNA, the CDR3 is TGCAGTGCTAGAGATACAGAGTCCAGCACCGGGGAGCTGTTTTTT. Amino acids: CSARDTESSTGELFF.

This clonotype has more than one count but fewer than ten. The chain recombines TRBV9 with TRBJ2-7; D is uncertain. Trimming took 0 bases from V and 7 from J, leaving 11 bases between them. The CDR3 sequence is 13 residues long. CDR1 and CDR2 from the germline V gene are SGDLS and YYNGEE. The CDR3 region is CASSVDVGWEQYF. DNA for the CDR3: TGTGCCAGCAGCGTAGATGTGGGCTGGGAGCAGTACTTC.

This clonotype was seen ten or more times. The chain has TRBV7-2 and TRBJ2-5; D is ambiguous. In germline, CDR1 is SGHTA, CDR2 FQGNSA. V was trimmed by 2 bases and J by 5 bases, leaving 12 bases between them. The CDR3 has 14 residues. The CDR3 DNA is TGTGCCAGCAGCTTACTAGTTCTCCGGGAGACCCAGTACTTC. This gives the protein CASSLLVLRETQYF.

CDR3 sequence reads: CASSSPPPALEQYF. The CDR3 nucleotides are TGTGCCAGCAGCTCGCCACCCCCGGCTCTCGAGCAGTACTTC. J is TRBJ2-7 and V is TRBV7-9, with no clear D. Germline V gene data show CDR1 as SEHNR and CDR2 as FQNEAQ (reference sequence). The V and J ends lost 4 bases and 6 bases respectively, with 16 bases between them. The CDR3 loop spans 14 amino acids.

In this sample, this clonotype turned up many times. The chain employs TRBV5-1 and TRBJ1-1, with D possibly being TRBD1 (6 bases). Trimming cost V 0 bases and J 2 bases, with 14 bases left between them. Germline loops: CDR1 SGHRS, CDR2 YFSETQ. The CDR3 consists of 16 residues. The CDR3 is CASSLDKDRPNTEAFF. The DNA for the CDR3 is TGCGCCAGCAGCTTGGACAAAGACAGGCCCAACACTGAAGCTTTCTTT. The complete variable domain, with remaining parts taken from reference TRBV5-1 and TRBJ1-1, reads KAGVTQTPRYLIKTRGQQVTLSCSPISGHRSVSWYQQTPGQGLQFLFEYFSETQRNKGNFPGRFSGRQFSNSRSEMNVSTLELGDSALYLCASSLDKDRPNTEAFFGQGTRLTVV.

This clonotype came up many times. V and J are TRBV20-1 and TRBJ2-7; tentative D call: TRBD2 (5 bases). This CDR3 is 13 amino acids long. The ends were cut back, 8 bases at V and 4 bases at J, with 18 bases in the middle. Germline values: CDR1 DFQATT, CDR2 SNEGSKA (reference sequence). The CDR3 DNA reads as TGCAGTACCCCGGGGAAGGGCCGGTACGAGCAGTACTTC. Its translation is CSTPGKGRYEQYF.

There are a few counts of this clonotype. V is TRBV15 and J is TRBJ2-1; D unresolved. The V and J ends lost 5 bases and 4 bases respectively, with 9 bases between them. The germline CDR1 and CDR2 sequences are LNHNV and YYDKDF (reference sequence). The CDR3 runs 13 residues. In DNA, the CDR3 is TGTGCCACCAGCCCGACTGATTACAATGAGCAGTTCTTC. Protein: CATSPTDYNEQFF. Full variable domain (missing parts from reference TRBV15 and TRBJ2-1): DAMVIQNPRYQVTQFGKPVTLSCSQTLNHNVMYWYQQKSSQAPKLLFHYYDKDFNNEADTPDNFQSRRPNTSFCFLDIRSPGLGDTAMYLCATSPTDYNEQFFGPGTRLTVL.

Ten or more counts support this clonotype. The chain is built from TRBV7-8 and TRBJ2-7; TRBD1 matches at 8 bases. The length of the CDR3 is 17 residues. Germline CDR1 is SGHVS and CDR2 is FQNEAQ. Trimming took 2 bases from V and 8 from J; bases not matched to a gene: 17. Here the CDR3 reads CASSLSQQGGLLPKQYF. The CDR3 region has the DNA TGTGCCAGCAGCTTATCCCAACAGGGGGGTCTGCTCCCGAAGCAGTACTTC.

This clonotype came up a few times. The J gene is TRBJ1-2, the V gene TRBV20-1, with D uncertain. This CDR3 is built from 12 residues. Germline lookup yields CDR1 DFQATT and CDR2 SNEGSKA (reference sequence). The chain's CDR3 is CRRRVKSYGYTF. CDR3 DNA sequence: TGCAGGCGCCGGGTTAAGAGCTATGGCTACACCTTC.

This clonotype was observed many times. V gene TRBV7-2 combines with J gene TRBJ1-5; no firm D call. V was pared by 3 bases and J by 6 bases, with 21 bases between. Germline V gene lookup returns CDR1 SGHTA and CDR2 FQGNSA. This CDR3 is built from 17 residues. The CDR3 here is CASSFSYGLFGPQPQHF. DNA of the CDR3: TGTGCCAGCAGCTTTTCGTACGGGCTCTTTGGGCCTCAGCCCCAGCATTTT.

This clonotype was seen only a few times. The V and J genes are TRBV12-3 or TRBV12-4 and TRBJ1-2; D call uncertain. The V end lost 8 bases, the J end lost 0 bases, and 7 bases lay between the germline ends. The CDR3 sequence is 12 residues long. The CDR3 sequence is CASSNTNYGYTF. CDR3 nucleotide sequence: TGTGCCAGCTCAAATACTAACTATGGCTACACCTTC.

This clonotype was observed at least ten times. This chain connects TRBV7-8 to TRBJ2-3; 9 nucleotides line up with TRBD2. Germline CDR1 SGHVS, CDR2 FQNEAQ. CDR3 size: 17 residues. J lost 2 bases, V lost 5 bases, and 11 bases had no gene match. CDR3 in DNA: TGTGCCAGCAGCCCATCCCCCGGGACTAGCCACACAGATACGCAGTATTTT. It specifies CASSPSPGTSHTDTQYF.

This clonotype has at least ten counts. The chain carries TRBV12-3 or TRBV12-4 and TRBJ2-7, with D tentatively TRBD2 (6 bases). CDR3 size: 14 residues. Trimming took off 1 base at V and 6 bases at J, with 13 bases between the two ends. CDR3 sequence reads: CASSLVGTLPEQYF. DNA of the CDR3: TGTGCCAGCAGTTTAGTGGGGACTCTCCCCGAGCAGTACTTC.

This clonotype was recorded at least ten times. The rearrangement joins TRBV3-1 to TRBJ2-3; tentative D call: TRBD2 (7 bases). Germline CDR1 and CDR2: LGHDT and YNNKEL (reference sequence). Trimming removed 5 bases at V and 0 bases at J, with 12 bases between. The length of the CDR3 is 15 residues. The CDR3 here is CASSGGGSSTDTQYF. CDR3 sequence (DNA): TGTGCCAGCAGCGGGGGCGGGAGCAGCACAGATACGCAGTATTTT.

The gene calls are TRBV4-1 and TRBJ1-2; D is uncertain. The CDR3 loop spans 15 amino acids. Deletions cut 0 bases from V and 4 bases from J, with 12 bases between. The germline V gene encodes CDR1 MGHRA and CDR2 YSYEKL. The CDR3 loop is CASSQDLVMPYGYTF. As DNA, the CDR3 is TGCGCCAGCAGCCAAGATTTGGTTATGCCCTATGGCTACACCTTC.

This clonotype was seen repeatedly, ten times or more. The J gene is TRBJ2-1, the V gene TRBV27; TRBD2 aligns across 14 bases. V lost 5 bases and J lost 8; bases outside the gene matches: 5. This CDR3 region has 15 residues. Germline V lookup: CDR1 MNHEY, CDR2 SMNVEV (reference sequence). The CDR3 DNA reads TGTGCCAGCAGTCCCGGGACTAGCGGGAGCGATGAGCAGTTCTTC. Translation: CASSPGTSGSDEQFF.

This clonotype occurred a few times. The V gene is TRBV12-3 or TRBV12-4, the J gene TRBJ1-5; tentatively, D is TRBD1 (6 bases). Trimming cost V 7 bases and J 2 bases, with 21 bases left between them. This CDR3 region has 17 residues. The CDR3 loop is CASKYDRSLIGNQPQHF. The CDR3 DNA is TGTGCCAGCAAATACGACAGGTCACTTATAGGCAATCAGCCCCAGCATTTT.

This clonotype has ten or more counts. This rearrangement joins TRBV3-1 to TRBJ2-2; 11 bases map to TRBD2. V was clipped by 2 bases and J by 5 bases; unmatched bases: 7. Germline V CDR1 and CDR2: LGHDT, YNNKEL (reference sequence). This CDR3 comprises 17 residues. CDR3 residues: CASSQLAGGTRTGELFF. CDR3 DNA sequence: TGTGCCAGCAGCCAACTAGCGGGAGGTACCCGGACCGGGGAGCTGTTTTTT. The full variable domain, in which reference TRBV3-1 and TRBJ2-2 provide the parts outside the CDR3, is DTAVSQTPKYLVTQMGNDKSIKCEQNLGHDTMYWYKQDSKKFLKIMFSYNNKELIINETVPNRFSPKSPDKAHLNLHINSLELGDSAVYFCASSQLAGGTRTGELFFGEGSRLTVL.

This clonotype was recorded many times. The chain couples TRBV5-6 to TRBJ2-2, with a possible D match to TRBD1 (5 bases). The CDR3 runs 16 residues. Germline V lookup: CDR1 SGHDT, CDR2 YYEEEE. V was cut by 1 base and J by 0 bases, with 10 bases left in between. The CDR3, as DNA: TGTGCCAGCAGCTTGATTCAGGGCGCGAACACCGGGGAGCTGTTTTTT. Translated, it gives CASSLIQGANTGELFF.

This clonotype was detected ten times or more. The CDR3 coding sequence is TGCAGCGTGGAGGGACTAACCACAGATACGCAGTATTTT. Protein product: CSVEGLTTDTQYF. The V and J genes are TRBV29-1 and TRBJ2-3; 7 nucleotides line up with TRBD2. This CDR3 contains 13 residues. Germline V lookup: CDR1 SQVTM, CDR2 ANQGSEA. Trimming cost V 6 bases and J 2 bases; bases outside gene matches: 5.